The rows below give T cell receptor beta chains drawn from one sample of a study of T-cell memory formation after mild COVID-19. TCRdb reprocessed the 5' RACE reads via MiXCR and lists one record per CDR3 protein. The sample has about 150,000 distinct CDR3 sequences, roughly 15% seen once. The specimen was PBMCs or a T cell subset sorted from them (not recorded which). These receptors all stem from an adult woman who had mild COVID-19 (a few samples of this study predate the infection). Cell type and time point are not known. Both conserved end residues are part of each CDR3. The D gene is left open where the match is weak. Expanded clones are given a class, and other clones once, few, many or no size at all.

J | D | V | size | DNA | CDR3
TRBJ2-2 | NA | TRBV4-3 | many | TGCGCCAGCAGCCAAGAAACCTGGGACGGGGAGCTGTTTTTT | CASSQETWDGELFF
TRBJ2-7 | NA | TRBV4-1 | few | TGCGCCAGCAGCCAAGATCGGTTACCGTCCTACGAGCAGTACTTC | CASSQDRLPSYEQYF
TRBJ2-1 | NA | TRBV4-3 | NA | TGCGCCAGCAGCCAAGGGGCACAGGATTCGGCTAAAGGGTACAATGAGCAGTTCTTC | CASSQGAQDSAKGYNEQFF
TRBJ2-5 | NA | TRBV5-4 | NA | TGTGCCAGCAAGGGCGGGGGCCGTCCGGAGACCCAGTACTTC | CASKGGGRPETQYF
TRBJ2-7 | TRBD2 | TRBV20-1 | NA | TGCAGTGCTAGAGCTTATAGCGGGAAGGAACACTCATCGACCTACGAGCAGTACTTC | CSARAYSGKEHSSTYEQYF
TRBJ1-5 | NA | TRBV5-1 | few | TGCGCCAGCAGCTTGACGGGGAATAGCAATCAGCCCCAGCATTTT | CASSLTGNSNQPQHF
TRBJ1-6 | TRBD1 | TRBV5-1 | few | TGCGCCAGCAGCCCGGGACAGCACTATAATTCACCCCTCCACTTT | CASSPGQHYNSPLHF
TRBJ1-1 | NA | TRBV24-1 | NA | TGTGCCACCAGTGATTTGACGACAGGCCTCGGGGCTTTCTTT | CATSDLTTGLGAFF
TRBJ1-1 | NA | TRBV10-3 | NA | TGTGCCATCAAAGGACGGGAACAGAACACTGAAGCTTTCTTT | CAIKGREQNTEAFF
TRBJ2-5 | NA | TRBV6-5 | many | TGTGCCAGCAGTTACTCGAAGCCCTCTAGACAGGGAGGGTGGGAGACCCAGTACTTC | CASSYSKPSRQGGWETQYF
TRBJ1-5 | TRBD1 | TRBV6-5 | NA | TGTGCCAGCAGGGTGGACAGGGGAGAGAATCAGCCCCAGCATTTT | CASRVDRGENQPQHF
TRBJ1-5 | TRBD1 | TRBV24-1 | few | TGTGCCACCAGTGACCCAGGGGGCGGCAATCAGCCCCAGCATTTT | CATSDPGGGNQPQHF
TRBJ2-7 | NA | TRBV6-5 | NA | TGTGCCAGCAGTTACTCGATAACAGGGTTCGAGCAGTACTTC | CASSYSITGFEQYF
TRBJ1-2 | NA | TRBV11-2 | NA | TGTGCCAGCAGCTTAGTCGGACACTATGGCTACACCTTC | CASSLVGHYGYTF
TRBJ2-1 | TRBD2 | TRBV7-9 | NA | TGTGCCAGCAGCTTATTCAGAGTCCTAGCGGTATACAATGAGCAGTTCTTC | CASSLFRVLAVYNEQFF
TRBJ2-7 | NA | TRBV30 | many | TGTGCCTGGAGTGCTCGGTACGAGCAGTACTTC | CAWSARYEQYF
TRBJ1-5 | NA | TRBV19 | NA | TGTGCCAGTAGTTTCGGAAGGGTAAGCAATCAGCCCCAGCATTTT | CASSFGRVSNQPQHF
TRBJ1-5 | NA | TRBV5-1 | NA | TGCGCCAGCAGCGAGGACGGGTCTAGCAATCAGCCCCAGCATTTT | CASSEDGSSNQPQHF
TRBJ2-1 | NA | TRBV7-6 | NA | TGTGCCAGCAGCTTAGTCTCCGTACAGGGGGGGAATGAGCAGTTCTTC | CASSLVSVQGGNEQFF
TRBJ1-1 | NA | TRBV7-7 | NA | TGTGCCAGCAGCTTAAGTGAGAACACTGAAGCTTTCTTT | CASSLSENTEAFF
TRBJ2-3 | NA | TRBV7-2 | few | TGTGCCAGCAGCACAAGGCCTACAGATACGCAGTATTTT | CASSTRPTDTQYF
TRBJ2-1 | NA | TRBV11-2 | NA | TGTGCCAGCAGCTCAACTATAGCAGCCCCCTCCTACAATGAGCAGTTCTTC | CASSSTIAAPSYNEQFF
TRBJ2-7 | TRBD1 | TRBV5-1 | NA | TGCGCCAGCAGCTTGGGACAGGGGATGACCGAGCAGTACTTC | CASSLGQGMTEQYF
TRBJ2-1 | TRBD2 | TRBV11-1 | few | TGTGCCAGCAGCTTAGGATTTACTAGCGGTAGAATCCTTGAGCAGTTCTTC | CASSLGFTSGRILEQFF
TRBJ2-7 | NA | TRBV10-3 | NA | TGTGCCATCAGTGCTTCGTTCCGTCTTAGCTCCTACGAGCAGTACTTC | CAISASFRLSSYEQYF
TRBJ2-1 | TRBD1 | TRBV5-1 | many | TGCGCCAGCAGTTCGTCATCGGGACAGCGTCTCCACAATGAGCAGTTCTTC | CASSSSSGQRLHNEQFF
TRBJ2-5 | NA | TRBV25-1 | few | TGTGCCAGCAGTGAGTATATGGACAGACAAGAGACCCAGTACTTC | CASSEYMDRQETQYF
TRBJ2-2 | NA | TRBV5-1 | NA | TGCGCCAGCAGCTTGGCTTTTCAACTGGCTAACACCGGGGAGCTGTTTTTT | CASSLAFQLANTGELFF
TRBJ2-5 | NA | TRBV3-1 | few | TGTGCCAGCAGCCAGGTCAGAAAGACCCAGTACTTC | CASSQVRKTQYF
TRBJ2-1 | TRBD2 | TRBV12-3/TRBV12-4 | few | TGTGCCAGCAGTTCCAGACTAGCGGGGGTGCGCAATGAGCAGTTCTTC | CASSSRLAGVRNEQFF
TRBJ1-1 | TRBD1 | TRBV11-2 | few | TGTGCCAGCAGCTCCCCCTCCGGGACAGGGAGCGCTGAAGCTTTCTTT | CASSSPSGTGSAEAFF
TRBJ2-7 | NA | TRBV12-3/TRBV12-4 | few | TGTGCCAGCAGTTTAAATTTGGGGGCAGCGGGGTCCTACGAGCAGTACTTC | CASSLNLGAAGSYEQYF
TRBJ2-7 | NA | TRBV2 | NA | TGTGCCAGCAGTTACTCCCCTCGGGGGAACTACGAGCAGTACTTC | CASSYSPRGNYEQYF
TRBJ2-4 | NA | TRBV12-3/TRBV12-4 | few | TGTGCCAGCAGTTTTTCCGAAAACATTCAGTACTTC | CASSFSENIQYF
TRBJ2-1 | TRBD2 | TRBV19 | NA | TGTGCCAGTAGTATAGGTGGGGGGGTCGGCAATGAGCAGTTCTTC | CASSIGGGVGNEQFF
TRBJ2-3 | NA | TRBV9 | few | TGTGCCAGCAGCCCCCGAAGTGGTAGCGGAAGCACAGATACGCAGTATTTT | CASSPRSGSGSTDTQYF
TRBJ2-5 | TRBD2 | TRBV7-2 | few | TGTGCCAGCAGCCCCGGACTAGCGGGGCCTCGAGTAGGACAAGAGACCCAGTACTTC | CASSPGLAGPRVGQETQYF
TRBJ2-7 | TRBD2 | TRBV12-3/TRBV12-4 | few | TGTGCCAGCAGTTTTGGTTTAGCGGGAGTAACGAGGCAGTACTTC | CASSFGLAGVTRQYF
TRBJ1-4 | NA | TRBV12-3/TRBV12-4 | few | TGTGCCAGGGCAGCTCTCCCCGCAGGGATGAGTGAAAAACTGTTTTTT | CARAALPAGMSEKLFF
TRBJ1-1 | TRBD1 | TRBV29-1 | many | TGCAGCGTTGATTCTCCCGGACAGGGGGCACTCAACACTGAAGCTTTCTTT | CSVDSPGQGALNTEAFF
TRBJ1-5 | TRBD1 | TRBV9 | once | TGTGCCAGCAGCGTAGAGGGGACAGGGGGCTCTCAGCCCCAGCATTTT | CASSVEGTGGSQPQHF
TRBJ1-1 | NA | TRBV14 | few | TGTGCCAGCAGCCAAGAATTCTGGCAGGGCGACACTGAAGCTTTCTTT | CASSQEFWQGDTEAFF
TRBJ1-1 | NA | TRBV12-3/TRBV12-4 | few | TGTGCCAGCAGTTTACTGGGGAAGTGGGGGCTGAACACTGAAGCTTTCTTT | CASSLLGKWGLNTEAFF
TRBJ2-3 | TRBD2 | TRBV5-1 | NA | TGCGCCAGCAGCGTCGGACTAGCGGGGGCACCTCCTACAGATACGCAGTATTTT | CASSVGLAGAPPTDTQYF
TRBJ2-1 | NA | TRBV5-1 | NA | TGCGCCAGCAGCTTGGCTGGGGTCCACTCCTACAATGAGCAGTTCTTC | CASSLAGVHSYNEQFF
TRBJ1-5 | NA | TRBV3-1 | NA | TGTGCCAGCAGCCAAGATGGGGAAGGGAGCAATCAGCCCCAGCATTTT | CASSQDGEGSNQPQHF
TRBJ2-7 | TRBD2 | TRBV2 | NA | TGTGCCAGCAGTGGCATCGGGACTAGTCCCTACGAGCAGTACTTC | CASSGIGTSPYEQYF
TRBJ2-2 | NA | TRBV29-1 | few | TGCAGCACCCGACAGGCCAACACCGGGGAGCTGTTTTTT | CSTRQANTGELFF
TRBJ2-2 | NA | TRBV5-1 | many | TGCGCCAGCACCCCGGGGCGAAACACCGGGGAGCTGTTTTTT | CASTPGRNTGELFF
TRBJ2-7 | NA | TRBV25-1 | NA | TGTGCCAGCAGTGAGGAGGGTAGGAACGGGTACGAGCAGTACTTC | CASSEEGRNGYEQYF
TRBJ1-5 | TRBD1 | TRBV4-1 | NA | TGCGCCAGCAGCCACGAACAGGGGAATCAGCCCCAGCATTTT | CASSHEQGNQPQHF
TRBJ2-7 | NA | TRBV11-2 | few | TGTGCCAGCAGCTTATATACCAGGGCCTACGAGCAGTACTTC | CASSLYTRAYEQYF
TRBJ2-1 | TRBD2 | TRBV12-3/TRBV12-4 | few | TGTGCCAGCAGTTTTTCCTGGGGAGGGGTTGAGCAGTTCTTC | CASSFSWGGVEQFF
TRBJ2-7 | TRBD2 | TRBV6-5 | NA | TGTGCCAGCAGTTTGACTAGCGGGAGGGCCTCCGTCGAGCAGTACTTC | CASSLTSGRASVEQYF
TRBJ2-3 | NA | TRBV5-1 | few | TGCGCCAGCAGCTTGTCGCCGAGCCCCACAGATACGCAGTATTTT | CASSLSPSPTDTQYF
TRBJ2-7 | NA | TRBV2 | NA | TGTGCCAGCAGCGTACTAGGGTCTTTAACCCTCTACGAGCAGTACTTC | CASSVLGSLTLYEQYF
TRBJ1-4 | NA | TRBV5-5 | NA | TGTGCCAGCAGTACAAACCCCGTGGGAACTAATGAAAAACTGTTTTTT | CASSTNPVGTNEKLFF
TRBJ2-3 | NA | TRBV19 | few | TGTGCCAGTAGTATAGCGGGCGGCACAGATACGCAGTATTTT | CASSIAGGTDTQYF
TRBJ2-7 | NA | TRBV30 | few | TGTGCCTGGAGTCGAGCGTTCAGGGGGGTCTACGAGCAGTACTTC | CAWSRAFRGVYEQYF